This is a list of T cell receptor beta chains from one sample in a study of blood T cells in healthy people across ages. TCRdb redid the calling of the 5' RACE reads with MiXCR, one entry per CDR3 protein. The sample yields roughly 730,000 distinct CDR3 sequences, roughly 56% seen once. Source material: blood. The receptors derive from a man aged 35-49 years in good health. Each CDR3 is given with its conserved first and last residue. Fields, in order: V gene, clone size, CDR3 length, J gene, D gene, CDR3 DNA, CDR3 protein. D genes are given only for firm matches. Some rows have no size entry. The others give once, few or many, or a class for an expanded clone.

>TRBV20-1|NA|14|TRBJ2-7|TRBD2
TGCAGTGCTAGTGAGGCGGGAGAGGCCTACGAGCAGTACTTC
CSASEAGEAYEQYF
>TRBV20-1|NA|14|TRBJ2-1|NA
TGCAGTGCTAGAGAGGGGATCCCCTACAATGAGCAGTTCTTC
CSAREGIPYNEQFF
>TRBV3-1|once|14|TRBJ2-7|NA
TGTGCCAGCAGCGCAGAACAGGACGGGGCGGAGCAGTACTTC
CASSAEQDGAEQYF
>TRBV4-2|NA|17|TRBJ2-7|TRBD2
TGTGCCAGCAGCCAAGATCAGAGGGCGGGAGCGGTCTACGAGCAGTACTTC
CASSQDQRAGAVYEQYF
>TRBV7-9|NA|14|TRBJ1-6|NA
TGTGCCAGCAGCCCGCAAAGCTATAATTCACCCCTCCACTTT
CASSPQSYNSPLHF
>TRBV29-1|NA|15|TRBJ2-5|NA
TGCAGCGTTGGGGGTGGGAGAGTTACATACAATGAGCAGTACTTC
CSVGGGRVTYNEQYF
>TRBV14|NA|15|TRBJ2-7|TRBD2
TGTGCCAGCAGCCATCCCACTAGCGGGAGTTACGAGCAGTACTTC
CASSHPTSGSYEQYF
>TRBV7-3|NA|16|TRBJ2-3|TRBD1
TGTGCCAGCAGCCCCTCAGGGGGCTTTAGCACAGATACGCAGTATTTT
CASSPSGGFSTDTQYF
>TRBV12-3/TRBV12-4|few|14|TRBJ2-7|TRBD2
TGTGCCAGCAGTTTCGGGAGGGCCCTCGGCGAGCAGTACTTC
CASSFGRALGEQYF
>TRBV6-5|NA|15|TRBJ2-3|NA
TGTGCCAGCAGCCTTTTCAGGGCGAGCACAGATACGCAGTATTTT
CASSLFRASTDTQYF
>TRBV28|NA|16|TRBJ2-7|TRBD1
TGTGCCAGCAGTTTTGGAGGCGGGGACAGGGTAAGGGAGCAGTACTTC
CASSFGGGDRVREQYF
>TRBV29-1|NA|14|TRBJ2-7|TRBD2
TGCAGCGTTTTCCTGTCTAGCGGGGCCTACGAGCAGTACTTC
CSVFLSSGAYEQYF
>TRBV20-1|few|17|TRBJ2-4|TRBD2
TGCAGTGCTAGCCCTACTTCCGGCCTAGCGGGGGGCGGAATTCAGTACTTC
CSASPTSGLAGGGIQYF
>TRBV29-1|few|15|TRBJ2-3|TRBD2
TGCAGCGTTGCAAGGACTAGCGGTCCCACAGATACGCAGTATTTT
CSVARTSGPTDTQYF
>TRBV7-2|NA|15|TRBJ2-5|NA
TGTGCCAGCAGCTTAGCGGCAGCCCCGGGGGAGACCCAGTACTTC
CASSLAAAPGETQYF
>TRBV7-9|NA|18|TRBJ2-4|TRBD2
TGTGCCAGCAGCTTAGGGTTGATTGTGGGACTAGGTCCAAACATTCAGTACTTC
CASSLGLIVGLGPNIQYF
>TRBV6-6|few|13|TRBJ1-2|TRBD1
TGTGCCAGCAGAGGACAGGGGGCGGAGGGCTACACCTTC
CASRGQGAEGYTF
>TRBV7-2|NA|15|TRBJ1-1|NA
TGTGCCAGCAGCCCGGTGGGAGGCAGGGCCGCTGAAGCTTTCTTT
CASSPVGGRAAEAFF
>TRBV5-1|NA|14|TRBJ2-5|TRBD2
TGCGCCAGCAGTGGCGGGGGAGCGGGAGAGACCCAGTACTTC
CASSGGGAGETQYF
>TRBV11-1|NA|15|TRBJ1-1|NA
TGTGCCAGCAGCCCCGAGAGGATCGGGGTCACTGAAGCTTTCTTT
CASSPERIGVTEAFF
>TRBV7-7|NA|12|TRBJ2-5|NA
TGTGCTAGCAGCTTCCAACACGGGACCCAGTACTTC
CASSFQHGTQYF
>TRBV7-2|NA|15|TRBJ1-5|NA
TGTGCCAGCAGCTTAAGTGGGGGGAGCAATCAGCCCCAGCATTTT
CASSLSGGSNQPQHF
>TRBV12-3/TRBV12-4|few|17|TRBJ2-1|TRBD2
TGTGCCAGCAGTTTAGGGCTAGCGGGGGGGCTGGGGAATGAGCAGTTCTTC
CASSLGLAGGLGNEQFF
>TRBV10-3|NA|14|TRBJ2-7|TRBD1
TGTGCCATCAGTACCGGGACAGGCCCTTACGAGCAGTACTTC
CAISTGTGPYEQYF
>TRBV29-1|few|11|TRBJ2-4|NA
TGCAGCGTTACCAGGGCAAACATTCAGTACTTC
CSVTRANIQYF
>TRBV5-6|once|16|TRBJ1-6|NA
TGTGCCAGCAGCCCGTATGATGCAGGGGTCAATTCACCCCTCCACTTT
CASSPYDAGVNSPLHF
>TRBV28|NA|13|TRBJ2-7|NA
TGTGCCAGCGGGGAATCAGGGACCTACGAGCAGTACTTC
CASGESGTYEQYF
>TRBV3-1|NA|14|TRBJ2-1|NA
TGTGCCAGCAAGACCCAGGGTGAGCGCGATGAGCAGTTCTTC
CASKTQGERDEQFF
>TRBV19|NA|15|TRBJ1-5|NA
TGTGCCAGTAGTATTTCCGTAGGTACCTCCCAGCCCCAGCATTTT
CASSISVGTSQPQHF
>TRBV24-1|once|11|TRBJ1-2|NA
TGTGCCACCAGTGCTGGGATTGGCTACACCTTC
CATSAGIGYTF
>TRBV28|NA|16|TRBJ2-3|NA
TGTGCCAGCGGCCAACCGGGTCTACAGGGCACAGATACGCAGTATTTT
CASGQPGLQGTDTQYF
>TRBV4-1|few|15|TRBJ2-3|TRBD1
TGCGCCAGCAGCCAAACGGGACAGGGTGCAGTTACGCAGTATTTT
CASSQTGQGAVTQYF
>TRBV29-1|once|13|TRBJ2-3|NA
TGCAGCGGGGCAGGGCGGGTAGCGGATACGCAGTATTTT
CSGAGRVADTQYF
>TRBV12-3/TRBV12-4|few|14|TRBJ2-7|NA
TGTGCCAGCAGTTTAAACGGGGGATTCTACGAGCAGTACTTC
CASSLNGGFYEQYF
>TRBV4-1|NA|12|TRBJ2-1|NA
TGCGCCAGCAGCCAAGAGAGCAAGGTGCAGTTCTTC
CASSQESKVQFF
>TRBV29-1|few|16|TRBJ2-1|TRBD2
TGCAGCGTTGTGGGACTAGACGGGAGCTCCTACAATGAGCAGTTCTTC
CSVVGLDGSSYNEQFF
>TRBV19|NA|15|TRBJ2-7|TRBD2
TGTGCCAGTAGTATCGCGACTAGCGGGCCCTACGAGCAGTACTTC
CASSIATSGPYEQYF
>TRBV24-1|NA|15|TRBJ1-2|TRBD1
TGTGCCACCAGTGACAATGGCCAGGGGGCTGGCGGCTACACCTTC
CATSDNGQGAGGYTF
>TRBV5-1|NA|15|TRBJ1-5|NA
TGCGCCAGCAGCTCGGGTTGGGGTGGCAATCAGCCCCAGCATTTT
CASSSGWGGNQPQHF
>TRBV27|NA|16|TRBJ2-7|TRBD2
TGTGCCAGCAGTCCAAGCGGACTAGCGGGGACCTACGAGCAGTACTTC
CASSPSGLAGTYEQYF
>TRBV7-9|NA|17|TRBJ2-3|TRBD2
TGTGCCAGCAGCTCCTCCCGTGGCGGGGGAAACACAGATACGCAGTATTTT
CASSSSRGGGNTDTQYF